The 5 T cell receptor beta chains in this list originate from one sample, sequenced in a study of T cell responses to AZD1222 COVID-19 vaccine. The method was immunoSEQ multiplex PCR; TCRdb's version includes in-frame clones alone and lacks a portion of them. The sample holds 95,000 to 110,000 clones, roughly 88% seen once. The sample in question was peripheral blood, obtained on day 0 of AZD1222 vaccination. The receptors stem from an adult in good health.

J is TRBJ1-2 and V is TRBV6-1; the D is unclear. V gave up 2 bases and J gave up 8 bases, with 12 bases separating them. The CDR3 loop spans 13 amino acids. Germline CDR1 MNHNS, CDR2 SASEGT. The CDR3 DNA is TGTGCCAGCAGTGAATGGAGCGGAGGGGGCTACACCTTC. Translated: CASSEWSGGGYTF.

The chain combines TRBV11-3 with TRBJ1-1; D call uncertain. Germline CDR1 reads SGHNT; CDR2 reads YENEEA. The V end was cut by 5 bases, the J end by 7 bases, with 14 bases between. The CDR3 length is 13 residues. The CDR3 DNA sequence: TGTGCCAGCAGCCCGAGGAAGAGCCATGAAGCTTTCTTT. Protein sequence: CASSPRKSHEAFF.

The V and J genes are TRBV29-1 and TRBJ2-1; 8 nucleotides match TRBD1. CDR1 SQVTM and CDR2 ANQGSEA come from the germline V gene. The CDR3 runs 18 residues. The V segment lost 1 base and the J segment 7 bases; nucleotides outside the gene matches: 18. CDR3: CSVEVIRIPGGSGNEQFF. CDR3 coding DNA: TGCAGCGTTGAAGTAATTCGAATACCAGGGGGCTCTGGGAATGAGCAGTTCTTC.

This clone was detected only a few times. CDR3 sequence reads: CASRAQGSNQPQHF. The CDR3 DNA is TGTGCCAGCAGGGCTCAGGGGAGTAATCAGCCCCAGCATTTT. V is TRBV6-5 and J is TRBJ1-5, with D possibly matching TRBD1 (6 bases). Germline assignment: CDR1 MNHEY and CDR2 SVGAGI. V shed 6 bases and J shed 4 bases, with 13 bases lying between them. The CDR3 has 14 amino acids.

The chain couples TRBV7-9 to TRBJ1-6, with no clear D. CDR1 is SEHNR and CDR2 is FQNEAQ in the germline V gene (reference sequence). This CDR3 has 12 residues. The V and J ends lost 11 bases and 10 bases respectively, with 15 bases between them. CDR3 protein: CALGGWESPLHF. CDR3 DNA: TGTGCCCTGGGCGGGTGGGAGTCACCCCTCCACTTT.